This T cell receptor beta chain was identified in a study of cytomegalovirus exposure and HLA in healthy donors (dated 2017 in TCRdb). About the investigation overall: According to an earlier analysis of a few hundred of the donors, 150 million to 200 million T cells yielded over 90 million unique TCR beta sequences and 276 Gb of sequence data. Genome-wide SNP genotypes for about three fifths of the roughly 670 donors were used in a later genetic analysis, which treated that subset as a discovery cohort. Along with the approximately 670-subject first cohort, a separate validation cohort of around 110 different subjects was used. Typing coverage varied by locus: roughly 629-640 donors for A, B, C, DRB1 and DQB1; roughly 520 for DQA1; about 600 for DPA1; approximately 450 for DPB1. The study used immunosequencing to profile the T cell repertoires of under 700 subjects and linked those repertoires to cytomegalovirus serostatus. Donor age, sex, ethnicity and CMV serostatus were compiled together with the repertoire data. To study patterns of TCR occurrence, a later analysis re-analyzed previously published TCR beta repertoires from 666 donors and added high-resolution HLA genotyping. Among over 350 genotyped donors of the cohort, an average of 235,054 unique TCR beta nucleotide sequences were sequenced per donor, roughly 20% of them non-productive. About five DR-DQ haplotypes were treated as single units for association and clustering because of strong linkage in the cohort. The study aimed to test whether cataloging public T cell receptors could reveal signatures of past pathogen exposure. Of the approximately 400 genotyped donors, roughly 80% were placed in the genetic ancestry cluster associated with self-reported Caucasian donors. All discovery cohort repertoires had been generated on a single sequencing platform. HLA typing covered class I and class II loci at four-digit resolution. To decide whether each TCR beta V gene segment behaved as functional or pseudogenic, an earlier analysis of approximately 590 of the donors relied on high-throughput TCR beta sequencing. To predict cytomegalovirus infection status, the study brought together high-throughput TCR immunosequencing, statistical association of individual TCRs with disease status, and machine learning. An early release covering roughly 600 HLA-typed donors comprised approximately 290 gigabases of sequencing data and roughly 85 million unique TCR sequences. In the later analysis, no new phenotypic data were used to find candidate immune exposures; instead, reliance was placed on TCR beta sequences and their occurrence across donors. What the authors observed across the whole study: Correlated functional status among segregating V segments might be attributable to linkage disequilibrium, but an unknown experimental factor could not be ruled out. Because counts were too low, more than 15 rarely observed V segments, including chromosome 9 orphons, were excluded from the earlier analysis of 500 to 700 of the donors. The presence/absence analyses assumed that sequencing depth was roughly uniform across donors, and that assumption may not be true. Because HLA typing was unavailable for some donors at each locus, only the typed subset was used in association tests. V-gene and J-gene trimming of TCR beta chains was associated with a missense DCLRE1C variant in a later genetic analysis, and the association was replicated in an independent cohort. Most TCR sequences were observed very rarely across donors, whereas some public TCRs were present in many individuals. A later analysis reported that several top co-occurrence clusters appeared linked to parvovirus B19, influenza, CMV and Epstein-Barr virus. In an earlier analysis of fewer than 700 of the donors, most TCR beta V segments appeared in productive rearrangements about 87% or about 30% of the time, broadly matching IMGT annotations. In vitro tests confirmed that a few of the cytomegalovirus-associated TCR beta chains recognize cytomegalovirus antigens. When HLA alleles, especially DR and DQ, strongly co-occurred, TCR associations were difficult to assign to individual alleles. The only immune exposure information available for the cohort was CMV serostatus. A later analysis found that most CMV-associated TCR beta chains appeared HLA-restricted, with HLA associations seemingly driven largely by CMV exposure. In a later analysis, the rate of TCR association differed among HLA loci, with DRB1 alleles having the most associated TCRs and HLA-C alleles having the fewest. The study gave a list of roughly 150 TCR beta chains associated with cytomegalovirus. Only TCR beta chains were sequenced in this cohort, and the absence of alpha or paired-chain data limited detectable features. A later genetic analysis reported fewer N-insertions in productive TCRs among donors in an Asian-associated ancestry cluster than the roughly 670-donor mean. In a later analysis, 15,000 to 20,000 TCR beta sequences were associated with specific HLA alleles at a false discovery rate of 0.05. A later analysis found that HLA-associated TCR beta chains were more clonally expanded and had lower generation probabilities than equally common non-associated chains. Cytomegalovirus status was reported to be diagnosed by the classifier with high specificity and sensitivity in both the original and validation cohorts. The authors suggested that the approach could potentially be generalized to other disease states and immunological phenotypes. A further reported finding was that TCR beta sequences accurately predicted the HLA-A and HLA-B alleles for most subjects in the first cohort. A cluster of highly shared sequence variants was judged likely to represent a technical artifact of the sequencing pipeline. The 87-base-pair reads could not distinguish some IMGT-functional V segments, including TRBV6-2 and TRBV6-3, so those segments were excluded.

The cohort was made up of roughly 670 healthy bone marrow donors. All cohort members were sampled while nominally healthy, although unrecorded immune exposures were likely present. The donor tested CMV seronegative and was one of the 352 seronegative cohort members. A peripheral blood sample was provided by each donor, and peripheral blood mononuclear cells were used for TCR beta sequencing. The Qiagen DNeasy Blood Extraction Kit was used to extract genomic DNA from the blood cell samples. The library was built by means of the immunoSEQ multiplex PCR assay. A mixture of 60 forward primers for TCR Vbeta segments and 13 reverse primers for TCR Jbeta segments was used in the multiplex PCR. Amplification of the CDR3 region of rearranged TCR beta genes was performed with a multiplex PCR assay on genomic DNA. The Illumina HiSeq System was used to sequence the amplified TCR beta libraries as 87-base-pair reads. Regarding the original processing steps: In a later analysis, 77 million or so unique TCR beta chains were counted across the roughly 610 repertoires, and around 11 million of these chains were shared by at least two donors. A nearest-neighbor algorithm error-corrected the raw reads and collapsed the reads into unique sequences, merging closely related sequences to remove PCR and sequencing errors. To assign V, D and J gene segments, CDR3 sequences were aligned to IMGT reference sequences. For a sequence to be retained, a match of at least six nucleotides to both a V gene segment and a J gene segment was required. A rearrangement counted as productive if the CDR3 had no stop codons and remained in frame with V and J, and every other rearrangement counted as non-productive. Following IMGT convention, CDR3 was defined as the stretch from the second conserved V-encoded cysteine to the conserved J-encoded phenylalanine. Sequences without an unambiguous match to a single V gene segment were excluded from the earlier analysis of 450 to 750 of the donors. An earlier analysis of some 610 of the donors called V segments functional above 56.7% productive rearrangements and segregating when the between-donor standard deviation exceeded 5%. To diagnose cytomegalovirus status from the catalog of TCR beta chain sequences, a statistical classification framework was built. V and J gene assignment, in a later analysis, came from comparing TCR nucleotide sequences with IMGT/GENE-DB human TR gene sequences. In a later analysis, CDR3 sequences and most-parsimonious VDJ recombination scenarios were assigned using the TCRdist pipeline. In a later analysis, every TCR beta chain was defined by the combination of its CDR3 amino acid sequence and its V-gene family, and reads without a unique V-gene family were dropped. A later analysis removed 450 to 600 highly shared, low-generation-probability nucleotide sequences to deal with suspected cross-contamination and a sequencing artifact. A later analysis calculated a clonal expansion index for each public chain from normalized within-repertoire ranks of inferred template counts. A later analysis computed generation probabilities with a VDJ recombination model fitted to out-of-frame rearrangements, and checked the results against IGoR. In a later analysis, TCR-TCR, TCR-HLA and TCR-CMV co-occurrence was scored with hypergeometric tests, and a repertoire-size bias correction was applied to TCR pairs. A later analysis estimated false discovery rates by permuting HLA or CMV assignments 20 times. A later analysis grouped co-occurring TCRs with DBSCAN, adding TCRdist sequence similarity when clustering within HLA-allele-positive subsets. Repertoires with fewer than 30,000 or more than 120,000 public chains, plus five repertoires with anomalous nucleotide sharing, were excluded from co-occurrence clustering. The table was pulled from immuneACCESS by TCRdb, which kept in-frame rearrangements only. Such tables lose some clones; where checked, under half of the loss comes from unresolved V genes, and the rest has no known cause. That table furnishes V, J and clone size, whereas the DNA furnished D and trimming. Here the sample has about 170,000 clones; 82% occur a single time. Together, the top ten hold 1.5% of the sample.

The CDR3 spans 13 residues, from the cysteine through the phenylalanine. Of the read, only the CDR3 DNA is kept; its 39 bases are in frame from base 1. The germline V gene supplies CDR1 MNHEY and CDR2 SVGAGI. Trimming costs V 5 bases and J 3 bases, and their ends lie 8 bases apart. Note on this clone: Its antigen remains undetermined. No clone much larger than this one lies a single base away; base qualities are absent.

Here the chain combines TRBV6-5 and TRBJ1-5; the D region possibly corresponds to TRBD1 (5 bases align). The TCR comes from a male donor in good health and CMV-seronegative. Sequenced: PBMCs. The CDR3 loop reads CASSRQPNQPQHF. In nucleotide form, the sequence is TGTGCCAGCAGTCGACAGCCCAATCAGCCCCAGCATTTT.